Reported below is one TCR beta chain. Its antigen is not known. This record comes from a study of T cells in Graves' hyperthyroidism and ophthalmopathy. What was amplified from RNA transcripts were TCR beta CDR3 regions. The HTBI primer set drove a first-round RT-PCR of the TCR CDR3. Using its own MiXCR run on the multiplex PCR reads, TCRdb lists one record per CDR3 protein. The sample has 600,000 to 650,000 distinct CDR3 sequences; around 21% are singletons. Findings and caveats of the study: Most expanded thyroid clonotypes above 0.001 also appeared in blood.

Sequenced sample: blood. The clonotype comes from a young man with Graves' ophthalmopathy.

This CDR3 is CASSYEDRGSYNEQFF. CDR3 nucleotides: TGTGCCAGCAGTTACGAGGACAGGGGGTCCTACAATGAGCAGTTCTTC. J is TRBJ2-1 and V is TRBV6-5; 10 bases align to TRBD1. This CDR3 contains 16 residues. Germline CDR1 MNHEY, CDR2 SVGAGI. J lost 1 base, V lost 2 bases, and 2 bases had no gene match.